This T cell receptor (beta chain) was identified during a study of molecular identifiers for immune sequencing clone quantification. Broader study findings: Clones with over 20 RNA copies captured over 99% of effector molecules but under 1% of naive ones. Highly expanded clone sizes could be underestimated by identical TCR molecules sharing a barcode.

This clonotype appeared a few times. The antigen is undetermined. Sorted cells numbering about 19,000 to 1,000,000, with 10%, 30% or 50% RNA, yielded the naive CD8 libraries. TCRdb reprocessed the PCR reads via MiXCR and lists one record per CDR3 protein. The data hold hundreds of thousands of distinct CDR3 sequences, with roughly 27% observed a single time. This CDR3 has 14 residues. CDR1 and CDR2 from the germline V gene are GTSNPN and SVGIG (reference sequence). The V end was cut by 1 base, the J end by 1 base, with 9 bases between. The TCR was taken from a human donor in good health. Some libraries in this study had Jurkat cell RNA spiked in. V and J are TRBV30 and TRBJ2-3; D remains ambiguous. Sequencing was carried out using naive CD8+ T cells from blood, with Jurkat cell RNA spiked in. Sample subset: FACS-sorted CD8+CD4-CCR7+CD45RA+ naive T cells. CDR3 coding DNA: TGTGCCTGGAGTGAGGGTTCAGGCACAGATACGCAGTATTTT. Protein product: CAWSEGSGTDTQYF.